The 16 T cell receptor beta chains given below trace back to one sample, sequenced in a study of blood T cell repertoires in COVID-19. The table came from immunoSEQ multiplex PCR; TCRdb's copy has only in-frame clones and leaves some out. The sample contains about 480,000 clones, 85% to 90% of which appear only once. The sample taken for sequencing was peripheral blood. These receptors came from a woman aged 45-60 years with COVID-19, enrolled during active disease.

The chain links TRBV21-1 to TRBJ2-1; the tabulated D call, TRBD2, remains unverified against the DNA. TRBV21-1 is deemed a pseudogene. The CDR3 contains 20 residues. In DNA form, the CDR3 reads TGTGCCAGCAGCAAAGGGTGCCGATGGCTAGCGGGGGCCCCCTACAATGAGCAGTTCTTC. Translation gives CASSKGCRWLAGAPYNEQFF.

The chain recombines TRBV30 with TRBJ1-2; TRBD1 matches at 7 bases. V shed 3 bases and J 2 bases; nucleotides not matched to a gene: 6. This CDR3 is 14 amino acids long. CDR1 and CDR2 (germline): GTSNPN, SVGIG (reference sequence). The CDR3 sequence is CAWRRTGINYGYTF. The CDR3 DNA follows: TGTGCCTGGAGGCGGACAGGTATAAACTATGGCTACACCTTC.

The rearrangement links TRBV28 to TRBJ1-2; 8 bases map to TRBD1. Trimming took 5 bases from V and 4 from J; bases not matched to a gene: 9. Germline V gene data show CDR1 as MDHEN and CDR2 as SYDVKM. This CDR3 is built from 15 residues. The CDR3 nucleotides read TGTGCCAGCAGTCTCGCAGGGGGCCCTATCTATGGCTACACCTTC. Its protein product is CASSLAGGPIYGYTF.

The chain is built from TRBV24-1 and TRBJ1-2; TRBD1 might be the D (5 bases). The CDR3 has 16 amino acids. V was clipped by 4 bases and J by 0 bases, with 14 bases between them. Looked up from germline, CDR1 is KGHDR and CDR2 is SFDVKD. CDR3 region: CATSDQRTPTNYGYTF. DNA for the CDR3: TGTGCCACCAGTGACCAACGGACACCTACTAACTATGGCTACACCTTC.

The chain is built from TRBV11-1 and TRBJ2-5; 7 bases line up with TRBD2. The CDR3 is 14 amino acids. Germline CDR1 SGHAT, CDR2 FQDESV (reference sequence). Trimming at V came to 0 bases and at J to 4 bases, leaving 2 bases not matched to a gene. The CDR3: CASSLAPSGETQYF. CDR3 nucleotide sequence: TGTGCCAGCAGCTTAGCCCCTAGCGGAGAGACCCAGTACTTC.

CDR3: CSAQISTEAFF. DNA of the CDR3: TGCAGTGCGCAGATAAGTACTGAAGCTTTCTTT. V gene TRBV20-1 combines with J gene TRBJ1-1; D is ambiguous. Trimming stripped 6 bases from V and 5 bases from J, with 10 bases between. The CDR3 runs 11 residues. Germline CDR1 reads DFQATT; CDR2 reads SNEGSKA (reference sequence).

V usage is TRBV29-1 and J usage is TRBJ1-1; 9 bases line up with TRBD1. The junction had 3 bases not matched to a gene; V was cut back by 7 bases and J by 0 bases. The CDR3 sequence is 13 residues long. Looked up from germline, CDR1 is SQVTM and CDR2 is ANQGSEA. DNA of the CDR3: TGCAGCGCTGGGACAGGGCTGAACACTGAAGCTTTCTTT. Translation gives CSAGTGLNTEAFF.

This sequence joins TRBV28 and TRBJ1-1, with 7 bases matching TRBD1. The germline V gene has CDR1 MDHEN and CDR2 SYDVKM. The CDR3 spans 17 residues. The junction had 15 bases not matched to a gene; V was cut back by 5 bases and J by 3 bases. The CDR3 coding sequence is TGTGCCAGCAGTCAAAGGGGGCGGGTTGTAGCGGACACTGAAGCTTTCTTT. Its protein is CASSQRGRVVADTEAFF.

V is TRBV28 and J is TRBJ2-1; D may be TRBD1 (6 bases). Germline V gene sequence: CDR1 MDHEN, CDR2 SYDVKM. This CDR3 has 18 residues. The V and J ends lost 2 bases and 0 bases respectively, with 17 bases between them. CDR3 amino acids: CASSLVSTGQSSYNEQFF. DNA for the CDR3: TGTGCCAGCAGTTTAGTCTCAACTGGACAGAGCTCCTACAATGAGCAGTTCTTC.

The chain combines TRBV5-4 with TRBJ1-1, with D possibly matching TRBD1 (6 bases). Trimming removed 4 bases from V and 8 bases from J, with 18 bases in between. The length of the CDR3 is 14 residues. Germline V CDR1 and CDR2: SGHNT, YYREEE (reference sequence). The CDR3 nucleotides read TGTGCCAGCAGCGATGGGGGCAGTTTTTACGAAGCTTTCTTT. Translated, it gives CASSDGGSFYEAFF.

The CDR3 region is CASTDSGISQAFF. The DNA for the CDR3 is TGTGCCAGCACCGACTCGGGGATCAGCCAAGCTTTCTTT. The chain combines TRBV6-5 with TRBJ1-1; unclear D gene. CDR3 size: 13 residues. V lost 7 bases and J lost 9, with 18 bases in between. Germline CDR1 MNHEY, CDR2 SVGAGI.

Points on this clone: At the DNA level, this CDR3 is encoded by other sequences in the same sample as well. The chain has TRBV7-2 and TRBJ2-3; D gene ambiguous. Germline V CDR1 and CDR2: SGHTA, FQGNSA. This CDR3 contains 12 residues. The V end lost 3 bases, the J end lost 3 bases, and 4 bases lay between the germline ends. CDR3 amino acids: CASSFNTDTQYF. For the CDR3, the DNA is TGTGCCAGCAGCTTTAATACAGATACGCAGTATTTT.

The genes are TRBV13 and TRBJ2-7; tentative D call: TRBD1 (6 bases). The CDR3 covers 12 residues. Germline CDR1 reads PRHDT; CDR2 reads FYEKMQ (reference sequence). V shed 5 bases and J shed 10 bases, with 15 bases lying between them. This CDR3 reads CASSPGQSSQYF. The CDR3, as DNA: TGTGCCAGCAGCCCAGGACAGTCTAGTCAGTACTTC.

The V gene is TRBV7-8, the J gene TRBJ2-7; D is perhaps TRBD1 (5 bases). V was cut by 2 bases and J by 3 bases, with 14 bases left in between. The CDR3 has 15 amino acids. Per germline, CDR1 SGHVS and CDR2 FQNEAQ. Written as DNA, the CDR3 is TGTGCCAGCAGCTTAATAGGGGCTGAGGACTACGAGCAGTACTTC. It translates to CASSLIGAEDYEQYF. Complete variable domain (other parts from reference TRBV7-8 and TRBJ2-7): GAGVSQSPRYKVAKRGQDVALRCDPISGHVSLFWYQQALGQGPEFLTYFQNEAQLDKSGLPSDRFFAERPEGSVSTLKIQRTQQEDSAVYLCASSLIGAEDYEQYFGPGTRLTVT.

The rearrangement uses TRBV6-5 and TRBJ2-3, with a tentative D call TRBD2 (6 bases). The V gene lost 5 bases and the J gene lost 4 bases, with 10 bases spanning the gap. Germline V gene sequence: CDR1 MNHEY, CDR2 SVGAGI. The CDR3 is 13 residues long. The CDR3 spells CASSIPSADTQYF. For the CDR3, the DNA is TGTGCCAGCAGTATCCCTAGCGCAGATACGCAGTATTTT.

Comments on this clone: An end of the junction does not agree with germline; a read error may underlie this. The CDR3 loop is CASSLDRLDQPQHF. DNA for the CDR3: TGTGCCAGTAGTCTAGACAGGTTAGATCAGCCCCAGCATTTT. The V and J genes are TRBV19 and TRBJ1-5; TRBD1 is a possible D gene (6 bases). Germline CDR1 and CDR2: LNHDA and SQIVND (reference sequence). The CDR3 is 14 residues long.